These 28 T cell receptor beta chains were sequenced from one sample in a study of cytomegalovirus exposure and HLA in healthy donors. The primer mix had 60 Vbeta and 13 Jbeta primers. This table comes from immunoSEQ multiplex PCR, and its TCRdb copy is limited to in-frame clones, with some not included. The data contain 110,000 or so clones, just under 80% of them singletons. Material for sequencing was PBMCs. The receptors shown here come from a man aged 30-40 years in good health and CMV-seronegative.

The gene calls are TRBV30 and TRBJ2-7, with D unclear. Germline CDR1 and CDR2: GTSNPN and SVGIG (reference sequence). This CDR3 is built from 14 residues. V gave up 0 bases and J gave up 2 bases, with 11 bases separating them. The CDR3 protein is CAWSVRGGTYEQYF. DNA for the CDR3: TGTGCCTGGAGTGTACGCGGCGGAACCTACGAGCAGTACTTC.

The chain's CDR3 is CASSQPLGRHNEQFF. In DNA, the CDR3 is TGCGCCAGCAGCCAACCACTAGGGAGGCACAATGAGCAGTTCTTC. The chain is built from TRBV4-1 and TRBJ2-1; TRBD2 might be the D (6 bases). CDR1 MGHRA and CDR2 YSYEKL come from the germline V gene. V was trimmed by 2 bases and J by 5 bases, leaving 13 bases between them. The length of the CDR3 is 15 residues.

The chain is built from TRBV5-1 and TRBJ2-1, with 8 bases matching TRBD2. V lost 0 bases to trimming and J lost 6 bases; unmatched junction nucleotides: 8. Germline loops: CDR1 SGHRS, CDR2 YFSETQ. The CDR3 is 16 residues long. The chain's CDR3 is CASSLGEAGVVNEQFF. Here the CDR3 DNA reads TGCGCCAGCAGCTTGGGAGAAGCGGGAGTTGTCAATGAGCAGTTCTTC.

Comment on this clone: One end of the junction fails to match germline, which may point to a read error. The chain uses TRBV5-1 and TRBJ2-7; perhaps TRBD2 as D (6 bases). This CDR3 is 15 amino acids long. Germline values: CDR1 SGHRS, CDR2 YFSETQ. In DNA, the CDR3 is TGCGCCAGCAGCTTGGCCGGGGGACCCTCCTTCGAGCAGTACTTC. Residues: CASSLAGGPSFEQYF.

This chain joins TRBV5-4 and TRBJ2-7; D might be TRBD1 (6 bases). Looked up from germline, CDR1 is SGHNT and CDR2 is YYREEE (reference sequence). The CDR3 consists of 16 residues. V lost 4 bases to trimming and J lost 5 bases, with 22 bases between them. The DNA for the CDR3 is TGTGCCAGCAGCCCCGGCAATCCACAGGGTTCCCACGAGCAGTACTTC. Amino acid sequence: CASSPGNPQGSHEQYF.

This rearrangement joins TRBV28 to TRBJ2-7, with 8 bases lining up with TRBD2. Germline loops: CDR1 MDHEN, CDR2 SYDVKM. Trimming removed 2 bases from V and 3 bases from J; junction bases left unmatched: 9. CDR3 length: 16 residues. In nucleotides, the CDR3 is TGTGCCAGCAGTTTAGTGGCGGGAGGACCCTACTACGAGCAGTACTTC. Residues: CASSLVAGGPYYEQYF.

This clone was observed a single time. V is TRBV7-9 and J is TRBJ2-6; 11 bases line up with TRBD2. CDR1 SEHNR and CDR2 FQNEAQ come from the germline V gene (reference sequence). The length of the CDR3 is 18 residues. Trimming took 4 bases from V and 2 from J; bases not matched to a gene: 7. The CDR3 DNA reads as TGTGCCAGCAGCTGGGTTACTAGCGGGAGCCCTGGGGCCAACGTCCTGACTTTC. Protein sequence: CASSWVTSGSPGANVLTF.

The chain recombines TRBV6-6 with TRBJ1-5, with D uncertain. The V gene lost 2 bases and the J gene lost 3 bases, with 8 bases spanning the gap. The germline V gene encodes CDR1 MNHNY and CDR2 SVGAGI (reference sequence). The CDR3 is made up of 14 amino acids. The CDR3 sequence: CASSYPGNNQPQHF. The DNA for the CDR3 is TGTGCCAGCAGTTACCCGGGGAACAATCAGCCCCAGCATTTT.

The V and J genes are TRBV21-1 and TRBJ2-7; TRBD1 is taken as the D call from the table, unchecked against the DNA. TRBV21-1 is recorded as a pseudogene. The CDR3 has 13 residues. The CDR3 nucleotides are TGTGCCAGCAGCAAAACAGCTTCTCACGAGCAGTACTTC. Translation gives CASSKTASHEQYF.

This CDR3 reads CASSLAWANEAFF. CDR3 nucleotide sequence: TGTGCCAGCAGCCTCGCTTGGGCTAATGAAGCTTTCTTT. The gene calls are TRBV14 and TRBJ1-1; D ambiguous. Deletions cut 4 bases from V and 7 bases from J, with 13 bases between. The CDR3 runs to 13 residues. Germline V gene lookup returns CDR1 SGHDN and CDR2 FVKESK.

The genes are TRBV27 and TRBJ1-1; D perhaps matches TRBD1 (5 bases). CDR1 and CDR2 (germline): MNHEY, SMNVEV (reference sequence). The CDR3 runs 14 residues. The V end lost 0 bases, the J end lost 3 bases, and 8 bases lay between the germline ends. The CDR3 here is CASSLSGGYTEAFF. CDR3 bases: TGTGCCAGCAGTTTATCGGGGGGGTACACTGAAGCTTTCTTT.

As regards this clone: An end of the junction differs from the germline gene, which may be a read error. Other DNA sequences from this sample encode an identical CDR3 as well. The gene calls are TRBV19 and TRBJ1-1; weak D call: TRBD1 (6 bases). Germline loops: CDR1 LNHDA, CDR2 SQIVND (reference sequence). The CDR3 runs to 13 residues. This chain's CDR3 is CASRGAENTEAFF. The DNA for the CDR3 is TGTGCCAGTAGGGGGGCTGAGAACACCGAAGCTTTCTTT.

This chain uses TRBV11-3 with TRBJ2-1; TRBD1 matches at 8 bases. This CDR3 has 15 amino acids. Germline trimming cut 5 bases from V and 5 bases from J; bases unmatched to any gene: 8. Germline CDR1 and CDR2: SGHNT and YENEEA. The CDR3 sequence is CASSPWTGNDNEQFF. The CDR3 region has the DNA TGTGCCAGCAGCCCGTGGACAGGGAACGACAATGAGCAGTTCTTC.

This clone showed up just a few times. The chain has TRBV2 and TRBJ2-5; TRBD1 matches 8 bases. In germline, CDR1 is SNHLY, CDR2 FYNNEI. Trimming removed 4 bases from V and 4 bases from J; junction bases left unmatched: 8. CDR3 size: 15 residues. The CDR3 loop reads CASSALGQGGETQYF. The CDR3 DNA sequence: TGTGCCAGCAGTGCATTAGGACAGGGCGGAGAGACCCAGTACTTC. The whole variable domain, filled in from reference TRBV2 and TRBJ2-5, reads EPEVTQTPSHQVTQMGQEVILRCVPISNHLYFYWYRQILGQKVEFLVSFYNNEISEKSEIFDDQFSVERPDGSNFTLKIRSTKLEDSAMYFCASSALGQGGETQYFGPGTRLLVL.

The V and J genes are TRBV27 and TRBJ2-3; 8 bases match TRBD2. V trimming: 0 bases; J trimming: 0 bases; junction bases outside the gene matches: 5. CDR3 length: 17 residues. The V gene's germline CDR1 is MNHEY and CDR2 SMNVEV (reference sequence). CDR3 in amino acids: CASSLSQGLGSTDTQYF. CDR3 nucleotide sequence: TGTGCCAGCAGTTTATCCCAGGGACTAGGTAGCACAGATACGCAGTATTTT.

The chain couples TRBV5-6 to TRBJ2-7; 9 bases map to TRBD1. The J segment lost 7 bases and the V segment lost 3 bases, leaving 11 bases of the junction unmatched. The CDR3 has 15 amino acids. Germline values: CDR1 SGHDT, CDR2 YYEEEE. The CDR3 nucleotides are TGTGCCAGCAGCTCCTTACCGGGACAGGGTGGAGAGCAGTACTTC. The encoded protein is CASSSLPGQGGEQYF. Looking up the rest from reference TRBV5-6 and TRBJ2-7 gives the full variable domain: DAGVTQSPTHLIKTRGQQVTLRCSPKSGHDTVSWYQQALGQGPQFIFQYYEEEERQRGNFPDRFSGHQFPNYSSELNVNALLLGDSALYLCASSSLPGQGGEQYFGPGTRLTVT.

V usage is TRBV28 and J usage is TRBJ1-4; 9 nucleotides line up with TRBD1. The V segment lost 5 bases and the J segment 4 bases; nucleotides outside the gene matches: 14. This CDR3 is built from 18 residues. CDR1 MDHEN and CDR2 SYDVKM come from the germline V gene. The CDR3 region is CASSLPGTGRANNEKLFF. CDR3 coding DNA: TGTGCCAGCAGTCTCCCCGGGACAGGGAGAGCGAATAATGAAAAACTGTTTTTT.

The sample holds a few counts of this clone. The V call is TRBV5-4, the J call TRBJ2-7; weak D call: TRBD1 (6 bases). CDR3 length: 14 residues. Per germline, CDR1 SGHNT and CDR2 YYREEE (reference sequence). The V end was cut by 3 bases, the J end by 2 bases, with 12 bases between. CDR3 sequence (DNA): TGTGCCAGCAGCTCGGGGACATTCCCCTACGAGCAGTACTTC. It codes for CASSSGTFPYEQYF.

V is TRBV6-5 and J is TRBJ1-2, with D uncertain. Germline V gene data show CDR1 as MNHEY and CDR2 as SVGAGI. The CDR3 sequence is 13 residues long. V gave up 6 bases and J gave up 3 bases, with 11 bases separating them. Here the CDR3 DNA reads TGTGCCAGCAGCTCCCCCCCGGACTATGGCTACACCTTC. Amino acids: CASSSPPDYGYTF.

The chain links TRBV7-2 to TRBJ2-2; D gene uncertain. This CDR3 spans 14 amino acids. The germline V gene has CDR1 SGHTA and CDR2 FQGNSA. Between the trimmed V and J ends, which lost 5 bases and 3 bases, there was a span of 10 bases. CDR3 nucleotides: TGTGCCAGCAGCCCCCGTCTATACACCGGGGAGCTGTTTTTT. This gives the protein CASSPRLYTGELFF.

The CDR3 is CSAYRQGYNSPLHF. CDR3 DNA sequence: TGCAGCGCCTACAGACAGGGATATAATTCACCCCTCCACTTT. This chain uses TRBV29-1 with TRBJ1-6; 7 bases are a match to TRBD1. In germline, CDR1 is SQVTM, CDR2 ANQGSEA. V was pared by 7 bases and J by 4 bases, with 7 bases of the junction left unmatched. The CDR3 is 14 residues long.

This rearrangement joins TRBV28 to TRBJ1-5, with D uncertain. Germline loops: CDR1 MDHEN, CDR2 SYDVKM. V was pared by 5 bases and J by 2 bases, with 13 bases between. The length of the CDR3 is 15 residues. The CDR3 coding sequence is TGTGCCAGCAGTCCCAGCGTTGCTCGCAATCAGCCCCAGCATTTT. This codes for CASSPSVARNQPQHF.

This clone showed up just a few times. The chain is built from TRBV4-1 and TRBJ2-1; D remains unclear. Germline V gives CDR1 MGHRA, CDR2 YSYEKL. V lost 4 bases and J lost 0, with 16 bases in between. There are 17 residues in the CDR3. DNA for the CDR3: TGCGCCAGCAGCCGACAACAGCAGGCCGGCTCCTACAATGAGCAGTTCTTC. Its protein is CASSRQQQAGSYNEQFF.

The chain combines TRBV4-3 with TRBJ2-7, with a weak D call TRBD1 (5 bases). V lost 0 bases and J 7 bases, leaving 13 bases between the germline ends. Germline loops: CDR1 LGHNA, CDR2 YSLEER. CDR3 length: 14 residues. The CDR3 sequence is CASSQDKGRAEQYF. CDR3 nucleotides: TGCGCCAGCAGCCAAGATAAAGGCAGGGCGGAGCAGTACTTC.

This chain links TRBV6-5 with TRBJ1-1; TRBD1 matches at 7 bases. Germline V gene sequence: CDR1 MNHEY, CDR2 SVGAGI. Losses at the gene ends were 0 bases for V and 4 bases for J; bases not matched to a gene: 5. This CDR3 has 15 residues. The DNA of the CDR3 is TGTGCCAGCAGTTACTCCATAGGGGGCAGCACTGAAGCTTTCTTT. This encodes CASSYSIGGSTEAFF.

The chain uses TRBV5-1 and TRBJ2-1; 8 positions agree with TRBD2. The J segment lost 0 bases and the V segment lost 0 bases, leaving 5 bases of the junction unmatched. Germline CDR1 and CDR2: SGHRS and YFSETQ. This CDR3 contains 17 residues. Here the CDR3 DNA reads TGCGCCAGCAGCTTGGTGGACGCGGGAGGCTCCTACAATGAGCAGTTCTTC. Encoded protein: CASSLVDAGGSYNEQFF. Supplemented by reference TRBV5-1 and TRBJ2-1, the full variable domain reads KAGVTQTPRYLIKTRGQQVTLSCSPISGHRSVSWYQQTPGQGLQFLFEYFSETQRNKGNFPGRFSGRQFSNSRSEMNVSTLELGDSALYLCASSLVDAGGSYNEQFFGPGTRLTVL.

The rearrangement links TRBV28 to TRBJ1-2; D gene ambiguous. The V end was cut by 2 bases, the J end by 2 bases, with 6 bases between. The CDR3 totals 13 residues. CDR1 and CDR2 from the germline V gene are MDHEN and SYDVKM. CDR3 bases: TGTGCCAGCAGTTTAACGGAGAACTATGGCTACACCTTC. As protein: CASSLTENYGYTF.

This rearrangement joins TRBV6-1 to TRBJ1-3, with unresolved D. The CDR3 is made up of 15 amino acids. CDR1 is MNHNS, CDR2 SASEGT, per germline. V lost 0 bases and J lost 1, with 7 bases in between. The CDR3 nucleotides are TGTGCCAGCAGTGAAGCTGGGAGGTCTGGAAACACCATATATTTT. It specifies CASSEAGRSGNTIYF.